Sequencing of this TCR beta chain was carried out in a study of lymphopenia after photon versus proton radiotherapy. Using immunoSEQ multiplex PCR, the repertoire was profiled, and TCRdb retains in-frame clones only, with some absent. The top ten hold roughly 29% of the sample, which has about 53,000 clones, around 83% seen once. Trimming stripped 6 bases from V and 0 bases from J, with 7 bases between. This CDR3 spans 13 amino acids. Germline V CDR1 and CDR2: SEHNR, FQNEAQ (reference sequence). The TCR comes from a man in his fifties with gastric cancer. The chain has TRBV7-9 and TRBJ2-3; no reliable D call. The specimen comprised peripheral blood, sampled from a patient treated with photon-based radiotherapy. CDR3 residues: CASRARSTDTQYF. In nucleotides, the CDR3 is TGTGCCAGCAGAGCTAGGAGCACAGATACGCAGTATTTT.